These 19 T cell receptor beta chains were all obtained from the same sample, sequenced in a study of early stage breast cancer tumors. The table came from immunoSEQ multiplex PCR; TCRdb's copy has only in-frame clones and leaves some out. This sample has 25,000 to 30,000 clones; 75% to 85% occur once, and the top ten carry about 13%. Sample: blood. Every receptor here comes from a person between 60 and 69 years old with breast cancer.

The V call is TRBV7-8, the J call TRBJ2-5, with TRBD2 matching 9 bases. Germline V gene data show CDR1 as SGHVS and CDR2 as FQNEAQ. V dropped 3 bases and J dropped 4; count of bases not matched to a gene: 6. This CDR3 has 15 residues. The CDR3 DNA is TGTGCCAGCAGCTTCGCGGGAGGGCCTTCAGAGACCCAGTACTTC. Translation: CASSFAGGPSETQYF.

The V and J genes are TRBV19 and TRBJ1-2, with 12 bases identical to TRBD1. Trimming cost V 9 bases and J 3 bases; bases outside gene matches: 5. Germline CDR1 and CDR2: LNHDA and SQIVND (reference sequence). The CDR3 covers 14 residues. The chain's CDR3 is CASRGTGGYYGYTF. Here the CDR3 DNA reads TGTGCCAGCCGGGGGACAGGGGGCTACTATGGCTACACCTTC.

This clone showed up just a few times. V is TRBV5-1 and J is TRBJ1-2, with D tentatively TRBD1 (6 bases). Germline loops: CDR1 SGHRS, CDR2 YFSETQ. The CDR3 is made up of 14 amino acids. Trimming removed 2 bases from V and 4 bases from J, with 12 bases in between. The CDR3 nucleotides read TGCGCCAGCAGCTTTACAGGGACCGTCTATGGCTACACCTTC. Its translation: CASSFTGTVYGYTF.

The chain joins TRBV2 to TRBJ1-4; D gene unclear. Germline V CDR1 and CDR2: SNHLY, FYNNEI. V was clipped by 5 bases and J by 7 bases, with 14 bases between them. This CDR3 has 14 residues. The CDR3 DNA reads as TGTGCCAGCAGTATCGGGTATACGGGTGAAAAACTGTTTTTT. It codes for CASSIGYTGEKLFF.

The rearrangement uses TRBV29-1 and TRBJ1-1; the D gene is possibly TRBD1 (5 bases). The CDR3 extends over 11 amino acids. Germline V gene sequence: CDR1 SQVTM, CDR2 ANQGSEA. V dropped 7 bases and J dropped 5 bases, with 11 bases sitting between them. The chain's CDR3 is CSGEDSTEAFF. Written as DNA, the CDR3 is TGCAGCGGGGAAGACAGTACTGAAGCTTTCTTT.

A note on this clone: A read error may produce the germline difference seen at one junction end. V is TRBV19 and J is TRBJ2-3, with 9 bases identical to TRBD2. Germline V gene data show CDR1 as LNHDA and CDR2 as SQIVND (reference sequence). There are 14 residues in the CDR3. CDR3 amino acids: CASRIAGVTDTQYF. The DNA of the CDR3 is TGTGCCAGTAGAATAGCGGGAGTCACAGATACGCAGTATTTT.

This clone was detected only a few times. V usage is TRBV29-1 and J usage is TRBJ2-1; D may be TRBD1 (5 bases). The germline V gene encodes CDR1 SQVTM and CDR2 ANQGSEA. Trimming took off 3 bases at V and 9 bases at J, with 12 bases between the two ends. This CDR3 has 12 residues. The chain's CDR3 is CSVEPQGGEQFF. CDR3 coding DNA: TGCAGCGTTGAGCCCCAGGGTGGTGAGCAGTTCTTC.

The CDR3 nucleotides read TGTGCCATCAGTGAGTCGGAGCGGGAGTATACCGGGGAGCTGTTTTTT. This gives the protein CAISESEREYTGELFF. This sequence joins TRBV10-3 and TRBJ2-2; 8 bases fit TRBD2. J gave up 5 bases and V 0 bases, and 5 bases lay outside the gene matches. This CDR3 has 16 residues. CDR1 and CDR2 (germline): ENHRY, SYGVKD.

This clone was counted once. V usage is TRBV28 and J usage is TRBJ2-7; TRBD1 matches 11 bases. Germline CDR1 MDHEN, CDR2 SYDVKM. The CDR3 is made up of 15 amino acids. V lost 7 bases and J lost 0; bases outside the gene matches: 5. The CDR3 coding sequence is TGTGCCAGCATCACCGGGACAGGGGGCTCCTACGAGCAGTACTTC. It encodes CASITGTGGSYEQYF.

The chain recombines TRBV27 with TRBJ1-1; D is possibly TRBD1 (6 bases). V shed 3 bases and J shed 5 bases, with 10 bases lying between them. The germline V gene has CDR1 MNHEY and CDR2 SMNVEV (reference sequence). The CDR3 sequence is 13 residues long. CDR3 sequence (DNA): TGTGCCAGCAGTTTTAACAGGGATACTGAAGCTTTCTTT. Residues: CASSFNRDTEAFF.

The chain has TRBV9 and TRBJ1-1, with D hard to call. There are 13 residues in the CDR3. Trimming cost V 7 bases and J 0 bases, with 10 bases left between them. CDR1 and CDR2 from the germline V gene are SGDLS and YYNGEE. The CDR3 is CASWWRMNTEAFF. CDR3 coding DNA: TGTGCCAGCTGGTGGCGGATGAACACTGAAGCTTTCTTT.

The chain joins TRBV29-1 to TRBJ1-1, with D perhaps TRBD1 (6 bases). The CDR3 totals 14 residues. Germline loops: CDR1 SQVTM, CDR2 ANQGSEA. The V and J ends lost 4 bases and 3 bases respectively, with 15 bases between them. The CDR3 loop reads CSVAKQGRDTEAFF. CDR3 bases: TGCAGCGTTGCGAAACAGGGTAGGGACACTGAAGCTTTCTTT.

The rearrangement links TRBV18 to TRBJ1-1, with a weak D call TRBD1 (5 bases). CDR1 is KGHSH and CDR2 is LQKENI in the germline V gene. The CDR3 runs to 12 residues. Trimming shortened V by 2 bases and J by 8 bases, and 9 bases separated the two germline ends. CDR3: CASSPLGEEAFF. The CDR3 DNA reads TGTGCCAGCTCACCATTAGGGGAAGAAGCTTTCTTT.

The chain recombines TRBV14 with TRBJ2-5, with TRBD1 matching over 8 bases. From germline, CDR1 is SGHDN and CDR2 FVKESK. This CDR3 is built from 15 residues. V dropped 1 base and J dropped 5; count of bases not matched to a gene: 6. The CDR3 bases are TGTGCCAGCAGCCAAGGTGTCAGGGGGCTCGAGACCCAGTACTTC. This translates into CASSQGVRGLETQYF.

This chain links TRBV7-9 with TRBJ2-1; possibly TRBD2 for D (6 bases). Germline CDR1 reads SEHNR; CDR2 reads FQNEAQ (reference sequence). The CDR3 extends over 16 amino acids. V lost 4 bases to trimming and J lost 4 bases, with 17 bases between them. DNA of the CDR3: TGTGCCAGCAGCTCCGAAAGAGCGGACTATTACAATGAGCAGTTCTTC. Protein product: CASSSERADYYNEQFF.

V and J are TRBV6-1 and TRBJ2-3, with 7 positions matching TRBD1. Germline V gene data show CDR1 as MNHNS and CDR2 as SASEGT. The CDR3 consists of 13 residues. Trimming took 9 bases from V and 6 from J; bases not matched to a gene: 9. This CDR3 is CASNRGTADTQYF. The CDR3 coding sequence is TGTGCCAGTAACCGTGGGACAGCGGATACGCAGTATTTT.

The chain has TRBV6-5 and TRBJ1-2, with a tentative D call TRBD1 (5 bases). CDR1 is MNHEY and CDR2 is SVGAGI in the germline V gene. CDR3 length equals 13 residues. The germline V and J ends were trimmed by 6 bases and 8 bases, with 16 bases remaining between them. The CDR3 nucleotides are TGTGCCAGCAGGCCCCAGGGTGATGACGGCTACACCTTC. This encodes CASRPQGDDGYTF.

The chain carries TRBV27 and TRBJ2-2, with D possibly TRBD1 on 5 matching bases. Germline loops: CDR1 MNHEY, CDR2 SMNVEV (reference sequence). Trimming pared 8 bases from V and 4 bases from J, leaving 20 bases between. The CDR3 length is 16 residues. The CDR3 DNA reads TGTGCCAGCCGCACGGGCCGAGACAGCCTCACCGGGGAGCTGTTTTTT. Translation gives CASRTGRDSLTGELFF.

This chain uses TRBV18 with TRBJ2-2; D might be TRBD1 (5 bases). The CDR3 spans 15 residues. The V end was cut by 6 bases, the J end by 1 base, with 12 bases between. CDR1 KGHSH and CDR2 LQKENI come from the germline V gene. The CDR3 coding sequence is TGTGCCAGCTCCAAAGGGGCCCAGAACACCGGGGAGCTGTTTTTT. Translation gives CASSKGAQNTGELFF.